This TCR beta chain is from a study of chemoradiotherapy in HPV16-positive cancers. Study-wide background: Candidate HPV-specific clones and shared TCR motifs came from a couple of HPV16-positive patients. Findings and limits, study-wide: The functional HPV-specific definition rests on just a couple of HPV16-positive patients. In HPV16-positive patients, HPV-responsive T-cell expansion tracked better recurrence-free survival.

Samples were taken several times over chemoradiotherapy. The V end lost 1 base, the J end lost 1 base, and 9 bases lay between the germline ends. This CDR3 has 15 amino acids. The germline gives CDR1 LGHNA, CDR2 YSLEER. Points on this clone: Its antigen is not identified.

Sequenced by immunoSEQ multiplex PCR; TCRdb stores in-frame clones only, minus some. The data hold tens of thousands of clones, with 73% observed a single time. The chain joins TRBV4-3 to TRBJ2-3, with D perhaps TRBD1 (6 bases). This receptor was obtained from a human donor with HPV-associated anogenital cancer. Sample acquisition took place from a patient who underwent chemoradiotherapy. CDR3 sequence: CASSQARGRTDTQYF. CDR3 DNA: TGCGCCAGCAGCCAAGCCAGGGGTCGCACAGATACGCAGTATTTT.